This T cell receptor (beta chain) was retrieved from a study of CD8 T cells in Susac syndrome. The study sequenced TCR beta in blood CD8+ and CD4+ T cells. Negative isolation was used for CD8+ and CD4+ T cells, and FACS enrichment was applied to TEMRA cells. This clonotype occurred a few times. Its antigen is not identified. Findings of the study overall: The study recognized that the number of individuals in its TCR sequencing and HLA analysis was relatively small.

About 0.5 to 1 ug RNA was reverse transcribed with random hexamers. Each CDR3 protein is one row after TCRdb ran MiXCR on the immunoSEQ multiplex PCR reads. Here the sample spans 150,000 or so distinct CDR3 sequences, about 90% being singletons. The receptor comes from a human donor in good health. Specimen: CD4+ T cells from PBMCs.

CDR3 sequence reads: CASSLVGLAYNEQFF. The CDR3 region has the DNA TGTGCCAGCAGCTTAGTTGGACTGGCCTACAATGAGCAGTTCTTC. The chain is built from TRBV7-2 and TRBJ2-1; a weak D match, TRBD2 (5 bases). The CDR3 is 15 amino acids. The V gene lost 1 base and the J gene lost 2 bases, with 9 bases spanning the gap. Germline lookup yields CDR1 SGHTA and CDR2 FQGNSA.